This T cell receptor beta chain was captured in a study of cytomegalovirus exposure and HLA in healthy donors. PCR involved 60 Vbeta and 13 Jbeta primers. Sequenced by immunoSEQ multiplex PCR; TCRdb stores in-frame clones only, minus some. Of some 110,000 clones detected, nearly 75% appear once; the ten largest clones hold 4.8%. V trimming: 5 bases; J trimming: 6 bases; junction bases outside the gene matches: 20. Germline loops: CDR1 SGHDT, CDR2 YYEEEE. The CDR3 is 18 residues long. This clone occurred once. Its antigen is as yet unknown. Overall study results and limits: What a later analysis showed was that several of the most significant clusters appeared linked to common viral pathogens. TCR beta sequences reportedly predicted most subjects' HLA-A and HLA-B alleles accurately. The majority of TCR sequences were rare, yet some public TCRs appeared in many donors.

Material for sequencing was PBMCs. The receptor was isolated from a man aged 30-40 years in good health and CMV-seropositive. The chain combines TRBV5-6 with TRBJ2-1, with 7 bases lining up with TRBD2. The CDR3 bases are TGTGCCAGCAGTCGAGTCGGTGGCCCGGGGGACTACAGCAATGAGCAGTTCTTC. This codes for CASSRVGGPGDYSNEQFF.